Here is one TCR beta chain with its context. The antigen is undetermined. The record originates from a study of CD8 T cells in ankylosing spondylitis. Study-wide points: What appeared characteristic of ankylosing spondylitis blood was a TCR beta motif of fewer than ten highly homologous variants.

In TCRdb, the 5' RACE reads were re-called with MiXCR into one record per CDR3 protein. Counted here are 700,000 to 850,000 distinct CDR3 sequences, about 12% occurring once; the ten biggest clones make up approximately 0.5%. This TCR was sampled from a male donor with ankylosing spondylitis. The sample comprised blood, either unsorted or a sorted T cell fraction (not recorded which).

DNA for the CDR3: TGTGCCAGCAGTTCCTCAAGATGGGGGGCCACTGAAGCTTTCTTT. Residues: CASSSSRWGATEAFF. V usage is TRBV6-5 and J usage is TRBJ1-1, with D perhaps matching TRBD1 (6 bases). Germline V gives CDR1 MNHEY, CDR2 SVGAGI. The CDR3 contains 15 residues. Trimming removed 4 bases from V and 4 bases from J, with 16 bases in between.